Here is one TCR beta chain with its context. This sample was taken from a study of Ad26.COV2.S vaccination and SARS-CoV-2 variants. TCRdb's table, derived via immunoSEQ multiplex PCR, lists solely in-frame clones and lacks some. The sample has about 390,000 clones; 92% are singletons. The V gene's germline CDR1 is SGHRS and CDR2 YFSETQ. The V end was cut by 1 base, the J end by 1 base, with 8 bases between. There are 14 residues in the CDR3. The treatment: 15 to 20 received Ad26.COV2.S at low or high dose, single or two shots; roughly five received placebo; per-sample allocation not given. The samples date from day 63 after the first vaccine or placebo injection. This person who donated was an adult of 18-55 years in Boston.

V and J are TRBV5-1 and TRBJ1-1; maybe TRBD1 (5 bases). This material consisted of peripheral blood, taken in a trial of Ad26.COV2.S vaccine versus placebo. The TCR comes from a person between 18 and 59 years old who received the Ad26.COV2.S COVID-19 vaccine or a placebo. For the CDR3, the DNA is TGCGCCAGCAGCTTGCAGGGAAGGAACACTGAAGCTTTCTTT. Its protein product is CASSLQGRNTEAFF.